Each of the 24 T cell receptor beta chains below was sequenced from the same sample in a study of blood T cell repertoires in COVID-19. Assay used: immunoSEQ multiplex PCR; TCRdb lists only in-frame clones, some missing. The table lists 150,000 or so clones, roughly 80% of them singletons, with about 3% in the top ten. What was sequenced was peripheral blood. The receptors originated from a woman aged 40 to 50 with active or convalescent COVID-19.

This clone was detected only once. The chain's CDR3 is CASRGDRGGSYEQYF. Here the CDR3 DNA reads TGTGCCAGCAGGGGGGACAGGGGCGGCTCCTACGAGCAGTACTTC. The V gene is TRBV27, the J gene TRBJ2-7; 10 bases are shared with TRBD1. V was pared by 6 bases and J by 0 bases, with 5 bases of the junction left unmatched. Per germline, CDR1 MNHEY and CDR2 SMNVEV (reference sequence). The CDR3 sequence is 15 residues long.

The chain couples TRBV28 to TRBJ1-2; D call uncertain. Germline lookup yields CDR1 MDHEN and CDR2 SYDVKM. Between the trimmed V and J ends, which lost 2 bases and 7 bases, there was a span of 14 bases. This CDR3 has 14 amino acids. Here the CDR3 reads CASSLAKRIPGYTF. The CDR3 DNA sequence: TGTGCCAGCAGTTTAGCGAAGAGAATCCCTGGCTACACCTTC.

V gene TRBV29-1 combines with J gene TRBJ1-1, with D hard to call. The CDR3 length is 12 residues. The V gene's germline CDR1 is SQVTM and CDR2 ANQGSEA. The V end was cut by 7 bases, the J end by 2 bases, with 11 bases between. The CDR3 loop reads CSAARGNTEAFF. The CDR3 DNA follows: TGCAGCGCCGCCCGGGGAAACACTGAAGCTTTCTTT.

The CDR3 loop reads CASISGGNPNQPQHF. The CDR3 DNA sequence: TGTGCCAGTATCTCTGGGGGGAACCCTAATCAGCCCCAGCATTTT. The chain recombines TRBV19 with TRBJ1-5; possible D gene TRBD1, 5 bases. Looked up from germline, CDR1 is LNHDA and CDR2 is SQIVND (reference sequence). Trimming took 7 bases from V and 4 from J, leaving 17 bases between them. The CDR3 totals 15 residues.

V is TRBV3-1 (or the pseudogene TRBV3-2) and J is TRBJ2-7; TRBD2 matches at 8 bases. J gave up 4 bases and V 0 bases, and 8 bases lay outside the gene matches. CDR3 size: 16 residues. The germline V gene has CDR1 LGHDT and CDR2 YNNKEL (reference sequence). Here the CDR3 reads CASSQEGRGGRYEQYF. The CDR3 region has the DNA TGTGCCAGCAGCCAAGAAGGACGGGGGGGCCGGTACGAGCAGTACTTC.

V and J are TRBV7-9 and TRBJ2-5, with 8 positions matching TRBD1. Germline assignment: CDR1 SEHNR and CDR2 FQNEAQ (reference sequence). This CDR3 is 15 amino acids long. The V gene end was trimmed by 6 bases and the J gene end by 2 bases; junction bases not matched to a gene: 8. The CDR3 bases are TGTGCCAGCAGTCCAAGAGGGACAGGTCAAGAGACCCAGTACTTC. Translation gives CASSPRGTGQETQYF.

V gene TRBV7-2 combines with J gene TRBJ2-7, with 8 bases identical to TRBD1. Germline CDR1 and CDR2: SGHTA and FQGNSA. The CDR3 covers 14 residues. The V gene end was trimmed by 3 bases and the J gene end by 3 bases; junction bases not matched to a gene: 4. CDR3 protein: CASSLMTGDYEQYF. CDR3 nucleotide sequence: TGTGCCAGCAGCTTGATGACAGGGGACTACGAGCAGTACTTC.

The V call is TRBV2, the J call TRBJ1-1; D gene unclear. Germline V gives CDR1 SNHLY, CDR2 FYNNEI. V was trimmed by 7 bases and J by 8 bases, leaving 17 bases between them. This CDR3 comprises 13 residues. As DNA, the CDR3 is TGTGCCAGCAAGGGTACTGAACTAGAGGAAGCTTTCTTT. It specifies CASKGTELEEAFF.

V and J are TRBV2 and TRBJ1-1; 7 bases fit TRBD1. Germline V gene sequence: CDR1 SNHLY, CDR2 FYNNEI. The CDR3 is made up of 14 amino acids. Unmatched junction bases numbered 9, after V lost 0 bases and J lost 11 bases. The CDR3 nucleotides are TGTGCCAGCAGTGAAGCGGGGCAGGGGGGTAGGGCTTTCTTT. Encoded protein: CASSEAGQGGRAFF.

The chain links TRBV6-6 to TRBJ1-3, with a tentative D call TRBD1 (5 bases). This CDR3 spans 16 amino acids. The germline V gene has CDR1 MNHNY and CDR2 SVGAGI (reference sequence). Between the trimmed V and J ends, which lost 8 bases and 0 bases, there was a span of 17 bases. The CDR3 sequence is CASGSRTSSSGNTIYF. The CDR3 bases are TGTGCCAGCGGAAGCCGGACATCGTCCTCTGGAAACACCATATATTTT.

The J gene is TRBJ1-2, the V gene TRBV5-6, with a possible D match to TRBD1 (5 bases). The CDR3 loop spans 14 amino acids. The germline V gene has CDR1 SGHDT and CDR2 YYEEEE. V was trimmed by 4 bases and J by 4 bases, leaving 14 bases between them. Here the CDR3 DNA reads TGTGCCAGCAGCCGGAGGGGCGGCTCCTATGGCTACACCTTC. This encodes CASSRRGGSYGYTF.

This chain uses TRBV27 with TRBJ2-5, with 16 bases fitting TRBD2. V was clipped by 5 bases and J by 4 bases; unmatched bases: 19. The germline V gene encodes CDR1 MNHEY and CDR2 SMNVEV (reference sequence). CDR3 length: 21 residues. CDR3 loop: CASSPIMWGLAGGPSAETQYF. Written as DNA, the CDR3 is TGTGCCAGCAGTCCCATTATGTGGGGACTAGCGGGAGGGCCGAGTGCAGAGACCCAGTACTTC.

This rearrangement joins TRBV27 to TRBJ1-1; 11 bases line up with TRBD1. This CDR3 contains 17 residues. The V segment lost 2 bases and the J segment 6 bases; nucleotides outside the gene matches: 11. Looked up from germline, CDR1 is MNHEY and CDR2 is SMNVEV (reference sequence). The CDR3 bases are TGTGCCAGCAGTTTAAGGGGACAGGGGGTATCGATCGCTGAAGCTTTCTTT. Protein product: CASSLRGQGVSIAEAFF.

This chain connects TRBV3-1 (or the pseudogene TRBV3-2) to TRBJ1-3; 9 bases match TRBD1. The germline CDR1 and CDR2 sequences are LGHDT and YNNKEL (reference sequence). Germline trimming cut 4 bases from V and 12 bases from J; bases unmatched to any gene: 7. The CDR3 covers 13 residues. The CDR3 sequence is CASSPNNRGLIYF. CDR3 bases: TGTGCCAGCAGCCCAAATAACAGGGGGCTCATATATTTT.

This clone appeared a single time. The chain joins TRBV9 to TRBJ1-6, with a possible D match to TRBD1 (6 bases). The CDR3 totals 16 residues. Per germline, CDR1 SGDLS and CDR2 YYNGEE. V shed 3 bases and J shed 0 bases, with 10 bases lying between them. The CDR3 is CASSAGQSSYNSPLHF. CDR3 in DNA: TGTGCCAGCAGCGCAGGACAGAGCTCCTATAATTCACCCCTCCACTTT.

The chain is built from TRBV6-4 and TRBJ2-3; possibly TRBD2 for D (6 bases). V lost 2 bases to trimming and J lost 5 bases, with 11 bases between them. The CDR3 has 14 residues. Germline lookup yields CDR1 MRHNA and CDR2 SNTAGT. The CDR3 bases are TGTGCCAGCAGTGACGGCGGGGTTGGAGATACGCAGTATTTT. Encoded protein: CASSDGGVGDTQYF.

V and J are TRBV28 and TRBJ1-4; 7 nucleotides agree with TRBD1. Germline values: CDR1 MDHEN, CDR2 SYDVKM. The CDR3 extends over 18 amino acids. The ends lost 5 bases at V and 2 bases at J; junction bases unmatched: 14. The CDR3 reads CASSVVEGAVVTNEKLFF. CDR3 nucleotide sequence: TGTGCCAGCAGTGTCGTTGAGGGGGCGGTTGTGACTAATGAAAAACTGTTTTTT.

The rearrangement joins TRBV14 to TRBJ2-7, with 7 bases lining up with TRBD1. The CDR3 has 14 residues. Germline V CDR1 and CDR2: SGHDN, FVKESK. J lost 2 bases, V lost 0 bases, and 1 base had no gene match. CDR3: CASSQDQGAYEQYF. The CDR3 DNA reads as TGTGCCAGCAGCCAAGATCAGGGGGCCTACGAGCAGTACTTC.

The chain joins TRBV5-1 to TRBJ2-2; D may be TRBD2 (6 bases). The germline V and J ends were trimmed by 3 bases and 0 bases, with 9 bases remaining between them. The CDR3 covers 15 residues. Germline loops: CDR1 SGHRS, CDR2 YFSETQ. CDR3 sequence (DNA): TGCGCCAGCAGCTCCCGGACTACGAACACCGGGGAGCTGTTTTTT. It yields the protein CASSSRTTNTGELFF.

V usage is TRBV29-1 and J usage is TRBJ2-7, with TRBD2 matching 7 bases. This CDR3 is 15 amino acids long. V was pared by 6 bases and J by 0 bases, with 11 bases of the junction left unmatched. Germline CDR1 SQVTM, CDR2 ANQGSEA. The CDR3 is CSVVSGAGSSYEQYF. As DNA, the CDR3 is TGCAGCGTAGTTAGTGGAGCGGGAAGCTCCTACGAGCAGTACTTC.

V usage is TRBV27 and J usage is TRBJ1-1; 11 bases line up with TRBD1. Trimming removed 8 bases from V and 3 bases from J; junction bases left unmatched: 14. Looked up from germline, CDR1 is MNHEY and CDR2 is SMNVEV (reference sequence). This CDR3 spans 17 amino acids. CDR3 sequence (DNA): TGTGCCAGCCTCCCTCTGGACAGGGGGCGATCGGACACTGAAGCTTTCTTT. It encodes CASLPLDRGRSDTEAFF.

The rearrangement uses TRBV2 and TRBJ1-2; the D is unclear. The germline CDR1 and CDR2 sequences are SNHLY and FYNNEI. Between the trimmed V and J ends, which lost 4 bases and 8 bases, there was a span of 17 bases. This CDR3 contains 14 residues. The CDR3 DNA follows: TGTGCCAGCAGTGCCCCCGTGGCGGATAGAGGCTACACCTTC. Translated, it gives CASSAPVADRGYTF.

V and J are TRBV19 and TRBJ2-1; the D gene is possibly TRBD1 (5 bases). Looked up from germline, CDR1 is LNHDA and CDR2 is SQIVND (reference sequence). The CDR3 has 14 amino acids. V shed 3 bases and J shed 10 bases, with 16 bases lying between them. Here the CDR3 DNA reads TGTGCCAGTAGTATGGACAACGCACGGCGCGAGCAGTTCTTC. It yields the protein CASSMDNARREQFF.

J is TRBJ1-1 and V is TRBV6-4, with TRBD1 identical over 7 bases. The junction had 6 bases not matched to a gene; V was cut back by 8 bases and J by 3 bases. The CDR3 covers 13 residues. The germline V gene has CDR1 MRHNA and CDR2 SNTAGT. CDR3 in amino acids: CASGRDRYTEAFF. CDR3 DNA: TGTGCCAGCGGTCGGGACAGATACACTGAAGCTTTCTTT.